A single sample is the source of the 27 T cell receptor beta chains below, sequenced in a study of blood T cell repertoires in COVID-19 (TCRdb year 2020). Library preparation used the immunoSEQ multiplex PCR assay. As stored in TCRdb, this immuneACCESS dataset retains in-frame rearrangements with V and J assigned. A fraction of the clones does not appear; measured against another copy, unresolved V genes explain less than half of the discrepancy, and the remainder lacks a known reason. Recorded for this sample are approximately 480,000 clones; roughly 87% of them occurred a single time. The ten largest clonotypes hold under 0.75% of the sample. Sequenced input: PBMCs or T cells enriched from blood (not recorded which). All receptors come from a woman aged 18-29 years who had recovered from COVID-19.

The rearrangement joins TRBV7-8 to TRBJ2-7, with D uncertain. Germline V CDR1 and CDR2: SGHVS, FQNEAQ. Trimming took off 1 base at V and 7 bases at J, with 8 bases between the two ends. The CDR3 length is 12 residues. The DNA of the CDR3 is TGTGCCAGCAGCTTAGGTACGAGTGAGCAGTACTTC. As protein: CASSLGTSEQYF.

This chain links TRBV5-4 with TRBJ2-1, with D perhaps matching TRBD1 (5 bases). The V and J ends lost 1 base and 8 bases respectively, with 13 bases between them. Germline CDR1 is SGHNT and CDR2 is YYREEE (reference sequence). This CDR3 contains 14 residues. The CDR3 region is CASSLIETADEQFF. CDR3 nucleotide sequence: TGTGCCAGCAGCTTGATCGAGACAGCCGATGAGCAGTTCTTC. Based on the CDR3 plus reference TRBV5-4 and TRBJ2-1, the full variable domain is ETGVTQSPTHLIKTRGQQVTLRCSSQSGHNTVSWYQQALGQGPQFIFQYYREEENGRGNFPPRFSGLQFPNYSSELNVNALELDDSALYLCASSLIETADEQFFGPGTRLTVL.

V is TRBV28 and J is TRBJ2-7, with 8 bases that match TRBD1. CDR1 MDHEN and CDR2 SYDVKM come from the germline V gene. V lost 7 bases, J lost 4 bases, and 9 bases stayed unmatched. CDR3 size: 14 residues. The CDR3 is CASTLGQGGYEQYF. CDR3 DNA: TGTGCCAGCACCTTAGGACAGGGAGGATACGAGCAGTACTTC.

This clone was seen only a few times. The chain joins TRBV6-6 to TRBJ1-5; 7 bases align to TRBD1. This CDR3 contains 16 residues. The V gene's germline CDR1 is MNHNY and CDR2 SVGAGI (reference sequence). Losses at the gene ends were 7 bases for V and 3 bases for J; bases not matched to a gene: 12. CDR3 region: CASTRGEGDPNQPQHF. As DNA, the CDR3 is TGTGCCAGCACCAGGGGGGAAGGGGACCCCAATCAGCCCCAGCATTTT.

V gene TRBV5-5 combines with J gene TRBJ1-1, with D unresolved. The CDR3 contains 13 residues. V lost 0 bases and J lost 5, with 8 bases in between. Per the germline V gene, CDR1 is SGHKS and CDR2 is YYEKEE (reference sequence). The CDR3 nucleotides are TGTGCCAGCAGCTTGGAGAGGGAAACTGAAGCTTTCTTT. Its protein is CASSLERETEAFF.

V is TRBV19 and J is TRBJ1-2, with 7 positions matching TRBD1. CDR1 LNHDA and CDR2 SQIVND come from the germline V gene (reference sequence). The CDR3 totals 14 residues. V lost 4 bases, J lost 5 bases, and 7 bases stayed unmatched. The CDR3 region is CASSTDRRGYGYTF. Here the CDR3 DNA reads TGTGCCAGTAGTACGGACAGGAGGGGTTATGGCTACACCTTC.

This chain connects TRBV9 to TRBJ1-1; 8 bases fit TRBD1. The CDR3 has 15 amino acids. The ends lost 6 bases at V and 4 bases at J; junction bases unmatched: 11. CDR1 is SGDLS, CDR2 YYNGEE, per germline. CDR3 amino acids: CASNTAGQVITEAFF. The CDR3 nucleotides read TGTGCCAGCAACACGGCGGGACAGGTCATCACTGAAGCTTTCTTT.

The chain joins TRBV4-1 to TRBJ1-5; TRBD1 might be the D (6 bases). The length of the CDR3 is 14 residues. Germline V lookup: CDR1 MGHRA, CDR2 YSYEKL. V lost 10 bases to trimming and J lost 4 bases, with 17 bases between them. The CDR3 reads CATSERGTNQPQHF. CDR3 sequence (DNA): TGCGCCACCTCGGAGAGGGGGACGAATCAGCCCCAGCATTTT.

The rearrangement uses TRBV3-1 (or the pseudogene TRBV3-2) and TRBJ2-5, with 8 bases identical to TRBD2. Germline V gene sequence: CDR1 LGHDT, CDR2 YNNKEL (reference sequence). This CDR3 spans 17 amino acids. V lost 0 bases and J lost 3; bases outside the gene matches: 9. CDR3: CASSQDRATSGEETQYF. As DNA, the CDR3 is TGTGCCAGCAGCCAAGATAGGGCCACTAGCGGAGAAGAGACCCAGTACTTC.

CDR3 sequence: CASSVEGVLYNEQFF. The CDR3 DNA sequence: TGTGCCAGCAGCGTAGAGGGGGTCCTATACAATGAGCAGTTCTTC. The V call is TRBV9, the J call TRBJ2-1; D may be TRBD1 (6 bases). Germline V lookup: CDR1 SGDLS, CDR2 YYNGEE. There are 15 residues in the CDR3. The germline V and J ends were trimmed by 0 bases and 4 bases, with 11 bases remaining between them.

This clone was seen a few times. The chain couples TRBV24-1 to TRBJ1-2; TRBD1 might be the D (6 bases). Germline CDR1 is KGHDR and CDR2 is SFDVKD. CDR3 size: 13 residues. Between the trimmed V and J ends, which lost 9 bases and 8 bases, there was a span of 18 bases. CDR3 residues: CATQRGGDEGYTF. CDR3 DNA sequence: TGTGCCACCCAACGAGGGGGGGATGAAGGCTACACCTTC.

V is TRBV4-2 and J is TRBJ1-6; D call uncertain. V was pared by 3 bases and J by 8 bases, with 8 bases between. The germline V gene has CDR1 LGHNA and CDR2 YNFKEQ. The CDR3 extends over 13 amino acids. As DNA, the CDR3 is TGTGCCAGCAGCCACCTCGAGGATTCACCCCTCCACTTT. This translates into CASSHLEDSPLHF.

V gene TRBV4-1 combines with J gene TRBJ2-4; the match to TRBD2 covers 13 bases. The CDR3 has 16 amino acids. Trimming at V came to 1 base and at J to 9 bases, leaving 6 bases not matched to a gene. Germline V gene sequence: CDR1 MGHRA, CDR2 YSYEKL. CDR3 residues: CASSQAGLAGRFIQYF. In nucleotides, the CDR3 is TGCGCCAGCAGCCAAGCGGGACTAGCGGGGCGTTTCATTCAGTACTTC.

Regarding this clone: Distinct nucleotide sequences in the sample also encode this CDR3. The chain recombines TRBV3-1 (or the pseudogene TRBV3-2) with TRBJ2-7; possibly TRBD1 for D (6 bases). Germline V gene data show CDR1 as LGHDT and CDR2 as YNNKEL (reference sequence). The V and J ends lost 3 bases and 0 bases respectively, with 9 bases between them. This CDR3 spans 14 amino acids. This chain's CDR3 is CASSQGTSSYEQYF. The CDR3 coding sequence is TGTGCCAGCAGCCAGGGGACATCCTCCTACGAGCAGTACTTC.

The chain joins TRBV7-2 to TRBJ2-7; TRBD2 might be the D (6 bases). The length of the CDR3 is 14 residues. Per the germline V gene, CDR1 is SGHTA and CDR2 is FQGNSA. With 3 bases removed from V and 5 bases from J, the gap between germline ends came to 14 bases. The CDR3 coding sequence is TGTGCCAGCAGCTTGTACAGCGGAGGGGACGAGCAGTACTTC. It codes for CASSLYSGGDEQYF. The full variable domain, in which reference TRBV7-2 and TRBJ2-7 provide the parts outside the CDR3, is GAGVSQSPSNKVTEKGKDVELRCDPISGHTALYWYRQSLGQGLEFLIYFQGNSAPDKSGLPSDRFSAERTGGSVSTLTIQRTQQEDSAVYLCASSLYSGGDEQYFGPGTRLTVT.

This clone was seen only once. The rearrangement joins TRBV19 to TRBJ2-3; 12 positions agree with TRBD2. CDR3 length: 19 residues. From germline, CDR1 is LNHDA and CDR2 SQIVND (reference sequence). The trim removed 5 bases at V and 1 base at J, leaving 13 bases unmatched. The CDR3 bases are TGTGCCAGTAGTCTTCGGCTAGCGGGGGGGCCGGCTCGCACAGATACGCAGTATTTT. Translation: CASSLRLAGGPARTDTQYF.

The rearrangement uses TRBV6-5 and TRBJ1-2; D is perhaps TRBD1 (5 bases). From germline, CDR1 is MNHEY and CDR2 SVGAGI. CDR3 length: 11 amino acids. Trimming cost V 11 bases and J 6 bases, with 13 bases left between them. In nucleotides, the CDR3 is TGTGCCGTCAGGGACTTGCATGGCTACACCTTC. Protein: CAVRDLHGYTF.

The V call is TRBV7-8, the J call TRBJ1-4; D perhaps matches TRBD1 (6 bases). CDR1 is SGHVS and CDR2 is FQNEAQ in the germline V gene. V was pared by 5 bases and J by 8 bases, with 21 bases between. The CDR3 loop spans 16 amino acids. The chain's CDR3 is CASSRSPGVLREKLFF. The CDR3 nucleotides read TGTGCCAGCAGCAGATCCCCAGGGGTTCTACGCGAAAAACTGTTTTTT. The full variable domain, rest sourced from reference TRBV7-8 and TRBJ1-4, is GAGVSQSPRYKVAKRGQDVALRCDPISGHVSLFWYQQALGQGPEFLTYFQNEAQLDKSGLPSDRFFAERPEGSVSTLKIQRTQQEDSAVYLCASSRSPGVLREKLFFGSGTQLSVL.

The rearrangement links TRBV5-6 to TRBJ1-5, with D possibly matching TRBD1 (5 bases). The CDR3 contains 13 residues. Germline V gives CDR1 SGHDT, CDR2 YYEEEE. The V end lost 4 bases, the J end lost 7 bases, and 12 bases lay between the germline ends. The CDR3 here is CASSRGGAQPQHF. The CDR3 nucleotides are TGTGCCAGCAGCAGGGGTGGGGCCCAGCCCCAGCATTTT.

The V gene is TRBV5-4, the J gene TRBJ2-7, with TRBD1 matching over 9 bases. This CDR3 has 15 amino acids. The V and J ends lost 0 bases and 2 bases, in that order; junction bases with no gene match: 3. Germline CDR1 reads SGHNT; CDR2 reads YYREEE (reference sequence). CDR3 region: CASSLVQGAAYEQYF. For the CDR3, the DNA is TGTGCCAGCAGCTTGGTACAGGGGGCCGCCTACGAGCAGTACTTC.

This chain joins TRBV11-2 and TRBJ1-4; 7 positions match TRBD1. CDR1 is SGHAT, CDR2 FQNNGV, per germline. This CDR3 has 14 residues. V lost 4 bases, J lost 10 bases, and 9 bases stayed unmatched. CDR3 in DNA: TGTGCCAGCAGCTCACTGACAGGGATTAGAAAACTGTTTTTT. Translating gives CASSSLTGIRKLFF.

The V and J genes are TRBV28 and TRBJ1-4; 8 bases are a match to TRBD1. Germline CDR1 MDHEN, CDR2 SYDVKM. The CDR3 runs to 16 residues. V was clipped by 7 bases and J by 4 bases; unmatched bases: 11. The CDR3 is CASTIIEQGGNEKLFF. DNA for the CDR3: TGTGCCAGCACCATTATAGAACAGGGGGGTAATGAAAAACTGTTTTTT.

The chain carries TRBV11-2 and TRBJ2-5; TRBD1 is a possible D gene (5 bases). This CDR3 has 14 residues. Trimming removed 1 base from V and 0 bases from J, with 6 bases in between. In germline, CDR1 is SGHAT, CDR2 FQNNGV. The CDR3 DNA sequence: TGTGCCAGCAGCTTAGGACAGAACCAAGAGACCCAGTACTTC. It encodes CASSLGQNQETQYF.

The chain combines TRBV18 with TRBJ2-7, with 8 bases lining up with TRBD1. The germline gives CDR1 KGHSH, CDR2 LQKENI. The CDR3 runs 12 residues. Trimming removed 4 bases from V and 6 bases from J; junction bases left unmatched: 2. In DNA, the CDR3 is TGTGCCAGCTCACAAACAGGGGGCGAGCAGTACTTC. This translates into CASSQTGGEQYF.

The chain couples TRBV6-1 to TRBJ2-1, with 7 bases that match TRBD2. The V gene end was trimmed by 2 bases and the J gene end by 3 bases; junction bases not matched to a gene: 7. The CDR3 is 16 amino acids. Germline V CDR1 and CDR2: MNHNS, SASEGT. The CDR3 nucleotides read TGTGCCAGCAGTGAAAAGCGGGGACGCCTCTACAATGAGCAGTTCTTC. It codes for CASSEKRGRLYNEQFF.

With regard to this clone: Other DNA sequences in this specimen translate into the identical CDR3. The chain carries TRBV3-1 (or the pseudogene TRBV3-2) and TRBJ1-5; D is perhaps TRBD1 (5 bases). Per the germline V gene, CDR1 is LGHDT and CDR2 is YNNKEL (reference sequence). The CDR3 length is 14 residues. V lost 2 bases, J lost 2 bases, and 7 bases lay in between. The CDR3 protein is CASSQSGGNQPQHF. In DNA form, the CDR3 reads TGTGCCAGCAGCCAATCGGGGGGCAATCAGCCCCAGCATTTT.

CDR3 protein: CSVTGHLNTEAFF. Written as DNA, the CDR3 is TGCAGCGTAACCGGACATTTGAACACTGAAGCTTTCTTT. This rearrangement joins TRBV29-1 to TRBJ1-1; tentative D call: TRBD1 (5 bases). There are 13 residues in the CDR3. The V and J ends lost 6 bases and 0 bases respectively, with 11 bases between them. CDR1 and CDR2 from the germline V gene are SQVTM and ANQGSEA.